This TCR beta chain was captured by sequencing in a study of T-cell reconstitution after alpha-beta-depleted transplantation in children. Study-level findings and limits: Diversity and T-cell counts at one year after transplant derived mostly from new T cells. Two months or so post-transplant, alpha-beta T cells reportedly derived from several hundred expanded graft clones. At day 60, the high TCRbeta diversity found in some patients originated from recipient T cells and thymic progenitors that had survived.

Trimming cost V 5 bases and J 7 bases; bases outside gene matches: 7. Per the germline V gene, CDR1 is KGHSH and CDR2 is LQKENI. CDR3 length: 13 residues. Note on this clonotype: Its target is unknown.

A library of TCRbeta sequences, prepared with unique molecular identifiers, was generated. TCRdb analysed the PCR reads with MiXCR anew, one entry per CDR3 protein. The data contain hundreds of thousands of distinct CDR3 sequences, under 30% of them singletons. This TCR was sampled from a female patient younger than 10 who had a stem cell transplant for congenital amegakaryocytic thrombocytopenia, so the T cells may come from the graft donor. This sequence joins TRBV18 and TRBJ1-1, with TRBD1 matching 7 bases. The sample consisted of PBMCs, mostly from graft donor cells, taken 360 days after TCRalphabeta/CD19-depleted stem cell transplant. This CDR3 reads CASSADRAGEAFF. In nucleotides, the CDR3 is TGTGCCAGCTCAGCTGACAGGGCTGGTGAAGCTTTCTTT.